This paragraph covers one TCR beta chain sequence. As yet, its antigen is unknown. Because the CDR3 is missing its conserved closing phenylalanine or tryptophan, this is likely a read error. Each 20-30 mg portion of unsorted bulk tissue served as the source for co-extraction of RNA and DNA. Patients had primary liver carcinoma treated by surgical resection. The ends lost 10 bases at V and 4 bases at J; junction bases unmatched: 3. The V gene's germline CDR1 is MDHEN and CDR2 SYDVKM. This CDR3 spans 12 amino acids. The data derive from a study of tumor-infiltrating lymphocytes in primary liver carcinoma. Across the study: The tumors, T1-T3 N0M0 lesions, were about 4.2 to 11 cm across. Study-wide points: Tumors had a significantly higher top-250-clone fraction than blood (p = 0.039).

Priming with a constant-region primer yielded TCR beta cDNA from around 540 ng total RNA. Generation of the TCR beta libraries relied on three nested multiplex PCR rounds using slightly modified ARM-PCR. Amplification in the first two PCR rounds was performed using TRBV1-TRBV30 forward primers and a C-beta reverse primer for roughly 10 cycles each. TCRdb used MiXCR to reprocess the multiplex PCR reads, holding one entry per CDR3 protein. The sample lists around 120,000 distinct CDR3 sequences; 55% to 75% were seen once. The receptor was derived from a woman aged 55-75 years with primary liver carcinoma and hepatitis B virus infection. The J gene is TRBJ2-2, the V gene TRBV28, with 7 bases fitting TRBD2. Sequences were obtained from liver tumor tissue from sampling region 1. The subset denotes: tumor region T1, superior pole. The CDR3 sequence: CATWGGTGELFS. The CDR3 coding sequence is TGTGCCACATGGGGGGGCACCGGGGAGCTGTTTTCT.